Following are 2 T cell receptor beta chains from one sample sequenced in a study of blood T cell dynamics during melanoma immunotherapy. The time point here: pre-treatment baseline. Libraries were prepared by immunoSEQ multiplex PCR; TCRdb keeps only in-frame clonotypes and omits some of them. The table has about 10,000 clones, 85% to 90% seen once; the top ten hold 8% to 10%. The sequenced sample was blood, obtained from a patient treated with checkpoint blockade. The receptors derive from a human donor with melanoma.

This clone was picked up a small number of times. The V and J genes are TRBV27 and TRBJ1-2; tentative D call: TRBD1 (6 bases). Germline V lookup: CDR1 MNHEY, CDR2 SMNVEV (reference sequence). V gave up 6 bases and J gave up 4 bases, with 15 bases separating them. This CDR3 is built from 14 residues. The CDR3 is CASSITGIGYGYTF. CDR3 bases: TGTGCCAGCAGCATAACAGGGATCGGCTATGGCTACACCTTC.

This sequence joins TRBV15 and TRBJ2-7; the D call may be TRBD1 or TRBD2 (5 bases each). This CDR3 region has 15 residues. Trimming left V 3 bases short and J 1 base short, with 13 bases between. Germline V CDR1 and CDR2: LNHNV, YYDKDF (reference sequence). The CDR3 loop is CATSSPRDGSYEQYF. Here the CDR3 DNA reads TGTGCCACCAGCAGCCCACGGGACGGTTCCTACGAGCAGTACTTC.